This T cell receptor beta chain was sequenced for a study of blood T cell repertoires in COVID-19 (dated by TCRdb to about 2020). In terms of the full investigation: Samples from collaborators originated in the United States, Italy and Spain and spanned both the acute and convalescent phases of COVID-19. Where HLA class I and class II types were available, the types were taken from metadata supplied by the sample provider, not from assay-based typing. A freely available public database, intended as a resource for researchers studying the immune response to SARS-CoV-2, is where the repertoires were released. Subjects who had been exposed to COVID-19, were actively infected with it, or had recovered from it provided the deeply sampled blood TCRbeta repertoires that made up the dataset. Nearly every sample came with metadata listing a de-identified subject ID, COVID-19 status, age in years and sex. The material from the prospective study consisted of cDNA or gDNA derived from T cells, B-cell-depleted T cells, or PBMCs. The samples were drawn from two sources: the first 160 participants of the ongoing ImmuneRACE study, and 1,200 or so subjects contributed by 6 global collaborators. The paper's findings and limits, for the study overall: How much clinical and demographic metadata was included differed by source and by participant, and the metadata was provided uncurated.

About this clone itself: There is no known antigen for this receptor. The input lacks base qualities; no much larger clone sits a single base away.

Participants in the prospective study were enrolled through a virtual design, were aged roughly 18 to 100 years, and lived in 24 United States geographic areas. Cohort assignment in the prospective study relied on participant-reported clinical history from a screening survey and a study questionnaire. Recovered participants in ImmuneRACE Cohort 3 were defined by two consecutive negative NP/OP PCR tests, clearance by a healthcare professional, or resolution of symptoms. In the prospective study, mobile phlebotomists collected whole blood, serum and a nasopharyngeal or oropharyngeal swab from each participant. Additional blood draws and questionnaires over a roughly two-month period could optionally be provided by prospective study participants. Blood samples from the prospective study were shipped frozen or at room temperature prior to DNA extraction. TCRbeta CDR3 regions were amplified from genomic DNA using the immunoSEQ Assay, a bias-controlled multiplex PCR. As for the original processing: Nucleated cell counts per sample were estimated from amplification of reference gene primers within the assay. Sequence reads were collapsed and filtered to measure the absolute abundance of every unique TCRbeta CDR3 rearrangement. For each sample, productive Simpson clonality was calculated by taking the square root of Simpson's diversity index across productive rearrangements. TCRdb carries this immuneACCESS record with in-frame sequences only. Its versions omit some clonotypes, under half of them owing to an unresolved V gene in the studies checked, with the rest unexplained. For V, J and clone size, that table is used; D and trimming come from the DNA. The sample includes 350,000 or so clones, with 87% observed a single time. The ten largest clones add up to 0.9% to 1.2% of the sample.

CDR1 and CDR2 are drawn from the germline V gene (reference sequence): LNHDA, SQIVND. Including the terminal cysteine and phenylalanine, the CDR3 comprises 14 residues. Left in the record is the CDR3 DNA by itself, 42 bases read in frame from the first base. V is clipped by 4 bases and J by 4 bases, and the sequence between their germline boundaries is 12 bases long. The TCR originated in a woman aged 25-40 years who had recovered from COVID-19. Sequenced: PBMCs or T cells enriched from blood (not recorded which). Recombination joined TRBV19 with TRBJ2-3; no D gene call is confident. The nucleotide sequence reads TGTGCCAGTAGTAGTCCGGGTCGGGCAGATACGCAGTATTTT. Its protein is CASSSPGRADTQYF.